The subject of this entry is one T cell receptor beta chain. Its target is unknown. The record originates from a study of T cell responses to AZD1222 COVID-19 vaccine. Notes on the study in general: Baseline testing showed seropositivity in only a handful of AZD1222 recipients. A reported finding is that nearly half of spike-specific TCRs target unmutated variant regions.

V lost 4 bases, J lost 5 bases, and 5 bases stayed unmatched. Germline CDR1 reads SGHRS; CDR2 reads YFSETQ. The CDR3 extends over 14 amino acids. Sequenced by immunoSEQ multiplex PCR; TCRdb stores in-frame clones only, minus some. Here the sample spans about 72,000 clones, 80% to 90% being singletons. Specimen: peripheral blood, collected 28 days after the second AZD1222 dose. This chain joins TRBV5-1 and TRBJ1-5, with TRBD1 identical over 8 bases. This receptor was taken from an adult who received the AZD1222 COVID-19 vaccine. The CDR3 reads CASSTGQGDQPQHF. CDR3 in DNA: TGCGCCAGCAGCACCGGACAGGGCGATCAGCCCCAGCATTTT.